This TCR beta chain was profiled in a study of blood T cell repertoires in COVID-19. Study information: Acute and convalescent COVID-19 samples came from the United States, Italy and Spain.

The V gene end was trimmed by 6 bases and the J gene end by 0 bases; junction bases not matched to a gene: 2. Germline-derived CDR1 and CDR2 are ENHRY and SYGVKD. The CDR3 sequence is 16 residues long. In the authors' workflow: Reference gene primer amplification in the assay estimated nucleated cell counts. The repertoire was sequenced with immunoSEQ multiplex PCR; TCRdb's copy has only in-frame clones and lacks some. The DNA gave D and trimming, while V, J and clone size come from that table. The sample records 110,000 or so clones, approximately 80% being singletons. The chain links TRBV10-3 to TRBJ2-2, with 12 bases aligning to TRBD1. The sequenced sample consisted of peripheral blood. This clonotype was sampled from a woman aged 70-85 years with acute or convalescent COVID-19. DNA for the CDR3: TGTGCCATCAGCGGGACAGGGGGCCCGAACACCGGGGAGCTGTTTTTT. Protein sequence: CAISGTGGPNTGELFF.